This T cell receptor (beta chain) emerged from a study of T cell responses to AZD1222 COVID-19 vaccine. The V gene lost 2 bases and the J gene lost 1 base, with 5 bases spanning the gap. The CDR3 has 13 residues. CDR1 and CDR2 from the germline V gene are MNHEY and SVGAGI. Sequencing was performed with immunoSEQ multiplex PCR; in TCRdb, only in-frame clones are kept and a portion is missing. This table holds 80,000 to 90,000 clones, roughly 89% found once. The receptor was derived from an adult in good health. The chain employs TRBV6-5 and TRBJ1-2; D unclear. The sequencing here drew on peripheral blood, taken on day 0 of AZD1222 vaccination. The CDR3 is CASSYDGNYGYTF. The DNA for the CDR3 is TGTGCCAGCAGTTACGATGGTAACTATGGCTACACCTTC.